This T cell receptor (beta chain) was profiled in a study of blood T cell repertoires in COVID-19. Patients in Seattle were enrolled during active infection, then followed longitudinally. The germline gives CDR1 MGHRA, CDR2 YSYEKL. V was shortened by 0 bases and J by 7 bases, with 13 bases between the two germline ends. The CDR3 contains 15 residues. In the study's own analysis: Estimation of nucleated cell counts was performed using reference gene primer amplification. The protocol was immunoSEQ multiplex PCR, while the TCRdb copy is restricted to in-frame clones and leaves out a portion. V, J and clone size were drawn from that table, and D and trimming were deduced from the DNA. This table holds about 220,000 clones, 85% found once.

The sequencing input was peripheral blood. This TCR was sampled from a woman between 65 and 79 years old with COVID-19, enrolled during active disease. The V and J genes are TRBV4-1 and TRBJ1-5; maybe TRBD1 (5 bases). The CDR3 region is CASSQEWQRGQPQHF. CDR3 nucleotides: TGCGCCAGCAGCCAAGAATGGCAAAGGGGACAGCCCCAGCATTTT.